This T cell receptor beta chain appears in the sequencing data of a study of T cells in Graves' hyperthyroidism and ophthalmopathy (dated by TCRdb to about 2019). Notes on the research overall: Peripheral blood samples were taken at the time of initial diagnosis, prior to any treatment. After sampling, hyperthyroidism patients received methimazole starting at 30 mg daily, and ophthalmopathy patients received high-dose intravenous methylprednisolone. According to the paper, TCR Vbeta CDR3 sequencing was carried out on 135 peripheral blood samples, which came from fewer than 50 ophthalmopathy, under 80 hyperthyroidism and approximately 17 progressor patients. Thyroid tissue and blood T-cell repertoires from six Graves' hyperthyroidism patients were also compared in the study. Prospective prediction of ophthalmopathy was tested in an independent validation cohort of 18 to 20 hyperthyroidism patients and some 17 patients who later progressed to ophthalmopathy. To identify TCR V-J signatures that set the groups apart, the researchers used a discovery cohort of about a hundred patients, made up of about 44 with Graves' ophthalmopathy and 57 with stable Graves' hyperthyroidism. The 75 to 100 discovery patients were randomly divided into training and test sets at a 7:3 ratio. Study-wide conclusions, independent of this receptor: Most expanded thyroid clonotypes (frequency above 0.001) were also detected in blood, suggesting blood repertoires may reflect thyroid immune responses. A 13 V-J signature model separated ophthalmopathy from stable hyperthyroidism, with about 90% sensitivity and roughly 81% specificity in cross-validation and 80%/75% in testing. Sample size was not statistically predetermined, and investigators were not blinded to group allocation. In validation, progression to ophthalmopathy was predicted by the model with roughly 71% sensitivity and 72% to 80% specificity, a median of 6.5 months before onset.

The CDR3 sequence holds 13 residues, the cysteine and phenylalanine included. The kept DNA is CDR3 alone, 39 bases in frame from the first base. From the germline V gene, CDR1 is ENHRY and CDR2 is SYGVKD. Trimming costs V 8 bases and J 0 bases, and their ends lie 10 bases apart. With respect to this clonotype: The specificity of this receptor is unknown. A read error is possible here, since a much larger clone lies one base away.

Amplification of TCR beta CDR3 regions was carried out from RNA transcripts. For the first round of RT-PCR on the TCR CDR3, the HTBI primer set was used together with the Qiagen OneStep RT-PCR kit. The libraries were constructed in a second round of multiplex PCR and then size-selected and purified. Sequencing of the libraries was done on an Illumina HiSeq2000 using paired-end 100 bp reads. The study's own analysis went as follows. SOAPnuke was used to process the raw data, throwing out any read that contained adapters or uncalled bases, had a mean Phred below 15, or lacked an exact constant-primer or identifier match. COPE v1.2.5 was used to merge high-quality paired reads, and clonotypes were defined as unique nucleotide sequences. Clonotypes were aligned to IMGT TRBV, TRBD and TRBJ reference segments using MiTCR v1.1. The analysis included only V-J combinations with a frequency above 0.0001, which together covered over 98% of the repertoires. A TCS score was defined as the ratio of F50 (clonal expansion) to E x V (chaos), with BLOSUM62-based TCRdist applied between CDR3 peptides within each V-J. Welch's t-statistics and random forest reduced 450 to 600 V-J features to 13, which were used in a naive Bayes classifier (R e1071). TCRdb's own reprocessing of the public reads used fastp at Q25 and MiXCR and kept productive beta chains. Each CDR3 protein appears once, grouped with its most common genes and DNA. The V and J calls and clone size are TCRdb's, not the authors'. For this sample the table gives approximately 400,000 distinct CDR3 sequences, of which under 20% were detected only once. The top ten constitute less than 45% of the sample.

Moderately to severely active disease, a Clinical Activity Score of at least 3, a NOSPECS grade of at least 4, and a duration under 3 months were present in ophthalmopathy patients. The study excluded patients with uncontrolled infections, other autoimmune diseases, pregnancy or lactation. Clinical symptoms, serum thyroxine and TRAb, thyroid ultrasound, and orbital computed tomography formed the basis for the diagnoses. PBMCs were separated from under 11 ml of fresh peripheral blood using Ficoll-Paque density gradient centrifugation. Trizol reagent was used to extract total RNA, and RNA quality was then checked on an Agilent 2100 Bioanalyzer.

Rearrangement joined TRBV10-3 to TRBJ1-2, with no confidently assigned D gene. The source is a man aged 18 to 29 with Graves' ophthalmopathy. Sequenced sample: blood. The nucleotide sequence reads as follows: TGTGCCATCGGCGCACATACTAACTATGGCTACACCTTC. It specifies CAIGAHTNYGYTF.